This entry describes one TCR beta chain. Its antigen is still unknown. This sample is part of a study of cytomegalovirus exposure and HLA in healthy donors. Notes on the study in general: Later work found most CMV-associated TCR beta chains apparently HLA-restricted. A reported reduction in N-insertions relative to the roughly 700-donor mean was seen in an Asian-associated ancestry cluster in a later analysis.

PCR involved 60 Vbeta and 13 Jbeta primers. TCRdb's copy holds only in-frame clones and misses some; the assay was immunoSEQ multiplex PCR. In the table there are roughly 200,000 clones, 75% to 85% of which are singletons. The ends were cut back, 6 bases at V and 0 bases at J, with 11 bases in the middle. The CDR3 has 14 amino acids. The V gene's germline CDR1 is MNHEY and CDR2 SVGAGI. The donors, nominally healthy at sampling, likely had unrecorded immune exposures. The origin of this receptor is a boy aged 5 to 17 in good health and CMV-seronegative. Sequenced material: PBMCs. This chain connects TRBV6-5 to TRBJ1-1; D may be TRBD1 (5 bases). The CDR3 is CASSRQFMNTEAFF. Here the CDR3 DNA reads TGTGCCAGCAGCCGACAGTTCATGAACACTGAAGCTTTCTTT.